This TCR beta chain was recovered during a study of T cells expressing NK-cell markers. Study context: It was sorted CD3+CD56+NKG2C+, CD3+CD56+NKG2C- and CD3+CD56-NKG2C+ T cells that supplied the TCR beta repertoires. Within the sequenced cohort of eight donors, seven exhibited HCMV seropositivity and one was seronegative. Points from the study as a whole: Researchers report these clonotypes also headed the CD3+CD56-NKG2C+ fraction in a handful of donors.

5'RACE template switching built TCR beta cDNA with unique molecular identifiers. From the 5' RACE reads, TCRdb lists one entry per CDR3 protein and no DNA. The sample's table shows roughly 150,000 distinct CDR3 sequences. The CDR3 spans 14 residues. Per the germline V gene, CDR1 is SGHAT and CDR2 is FQNNGV. Points on this clonotype: What it binds is not known.

Sequencing was carried out using blood T cells: a sorted CD56 or NKG2C T cell subset, CD4+ or CD8+ T cells, or bulk PBMC T cells (not recorded which). The V and J genes are TRBV11-2 and TRBJ2-5. The origin of this receptor is a woman aged 18-69 years in good health. The CDR3 loop reads CASSLDSFLETQYF.